The 10 T cell receptor beta chains presented below share a single source sample, sequenced in a study of T cells in Graves' hyperthyroidism and ophthalmopathy. RNA transcripts provided the source from which TCR beta CDR3 regions were amplified. First-round RT-PCR of the TCR CDR3 relied on the HTBI primer set. TCRdb re-called the multiplex PCR reads through MiXCR, storing one row per CDR3 protein. The data hold a few hundred thousand distinct CDR3 sequences, with approximately 20% observed a single time. Input material: blood. These receptor sequences come from a man aged 30 to 39 with Graves' ophthalmopathy.

This clonotype appeared a single time. The CDR3 spells CASSLGLRPTDTQYF. Written as DNA, the CDR3 is TGTGCCAGCAGCTTAGGACTGAGGCCCACAGATACGCAGTATTTT. V and J are TRBV11-2 and TRBJ2-3; D remains unclear. The V gene lost 1 base and the J gene lost 2 bases, with 10 bases spanning the gap. The CDR3 sequence is 15 residues long. The V gene's germline CDR1 is SGHAT and CDR2 FQNNGV.

This clonotype showed up just a few times. The V gene is TRBV10-1, the J gene TRBJ2-1; 11 bases line up with TRBD2. Germline V gene lookup returns CDR1 WNHNN and CDR2 SYGVQD (reference sequence). Losses at the gene ends were 6 bases for V and 2 bases for J; bases not matched to a gene: 6. The CDR3 extends over 16 amino acids. CDR3 nucleotides: TGCGCCAGCAGCTCGACTAGCGGGAAAGCCTACAATGAGCAGTTCTTC. Translating it yields CASSSTSGKAYNEQFF.

This clonotype turned up a few times. The chain joins TRBV3-1 to TRBJ2-7; D gene unclear. V lost 4 bases and J 3 bases, leaving 13 bases between the germline ends. The CDR3 totals 14 residues. The germline CDR1 and CDR2 sequences are LGHDT and YNNKEL (reference sequence). The CDR3 coding sequence is TGTGCCAGCAGCCCTCCTGACACCAACTACGAGCAGTACTTC. It yields the protein CASSPPDTNYEQYF.

The table lists this clonotype with many counts. The J gene is TRBJ2-3, the V gene TRBV5-1, with no clear D. Trimming shortened V by 4 bases and J by 4 bases, and 13 bases separated the two germline ends. CDR1 is SGHRS, CDR2 YFSETQ, per germline. This CDR3 is built from 14 residues. CDR3 coding DNA: TGCGCCAGCAGCGGCGCTCTTGGGGCAGATACGCAGTATTTT. Translation gives CASSGALGADTQYF.

The chain joins TRBV19 to TRBJ2-2, with 8 positions matching TRBD2. Germline CDR1 is LNHDA and CDR2 is SQIVND (reference sequence). V dropped 4 bases and J dropped 3; count of bases not matched to a gene: 7. CDR3 length: 16 residues. CDR3 sequence reads: CASSSPGGGYTGELFF. The CDR3 coding sequence is TGTGCCAGTAGTAGTCCGGGAGGGGGGTACACCGGGGAGCTGTTTTTT.

This clonotype was counted at least ten times. The CDR3 here is CASSSRLDPSTDTQYF. Written as DNA, the CDR3 is TGTGCCAGCAGTTCGAGACTAGATCCGAGCACAGATACGCAGTATTTT. The J gene is TRBJ2-3, the V gene TRBV28, with a tentative D call TRBD2 (6 bases). Trimming shortened V by 4 bases and J by 0 bases, and 14 bases separated the two germline ends. This CDR3 has 16 amino acids. CDR1 and CDR2 from the germline V gene are MDHEN and SYDVKM.

In its sample, this clonotype was seen many times. The J gene is TRBJ2-7, the V gene TRBV11-1; D remains unclear. The CDR3 runs to 16 residues. Germline V CDR1 and CDR2: SGHAT, FQDESV (reference sequence). The V end was cut by 5 bases, the J end by 7 bases, with 24 bases between. CDR3 in DNA: TGTGCCAGCAGCCGCCTTAGCCGCTTTTCCGTCTTGGAGCAGTACTTC. Amino acid sequence: CASSRLSRFSVLEQYF.

The V gene is TRBV20-1, the J gene TRBJ2-2; 12 nucleotides line up with TRBD2. CDR1 is DFQATT, CDR2 SNEGSKA, per germline (reference sequence). Trimming took 1 base from V and 1 from J; bases not matched to a gene: 4. The CDR3 totals 17 residues. The CDR3 nucleotides are TGCAGTGCTAGAGTTCAGGGACTAGCGGGGAACACCGGGGAGCTGTTTTTT. This translates into CSARVQGLAGNTGELFF.

This clonotype was counted ten times or more. V and J are TRBV5-1 and TRBJ2-2; unclear D gene. CDR1 and CDR2 from the germline V gene are SGHRS and YFSETQ. The CDR3 totals 14 residues. V lost 3 bases, J lost 3 bases, and 9 bases lay in between. The CDR3 DNA reads as TGCGCCAGCAGCTCCCAGGCGGACACCGGGGAGCTGTTTTTT. Amino acid sequence: CASSSQADTGELFF. Variable domain in full (rest from reference TRBV5-1 and TRBJ2-2): KAGVTQTPRYLIKTRGQQVTLSCSPISGHRSVSWYQQTPGQGLQFLFEYFSETQRNKGNFPGRFSGRQFSNSRSEMNVSTLELGDSALYLCASSSQADTGELFFGEGSRLTVL.

V and J are TRBV2 and TRBJ2-7; 14 bases align to TRBD2. CDR3 length equals 17 residues. The V and J ends lost 7 bases and 5 bases, in that order; junction bases with no gene match: 13. Germline CDR1 reads SNHLY; CDR2 reads FYNNEI. In nucleotides, the CDR3 is TGTGCCAGCACATTTGGGACTAGCGGGAGAAAGGGTGACGAGCAGTACTTC. Its translation is CASTFGTSGRKGDEQYF.